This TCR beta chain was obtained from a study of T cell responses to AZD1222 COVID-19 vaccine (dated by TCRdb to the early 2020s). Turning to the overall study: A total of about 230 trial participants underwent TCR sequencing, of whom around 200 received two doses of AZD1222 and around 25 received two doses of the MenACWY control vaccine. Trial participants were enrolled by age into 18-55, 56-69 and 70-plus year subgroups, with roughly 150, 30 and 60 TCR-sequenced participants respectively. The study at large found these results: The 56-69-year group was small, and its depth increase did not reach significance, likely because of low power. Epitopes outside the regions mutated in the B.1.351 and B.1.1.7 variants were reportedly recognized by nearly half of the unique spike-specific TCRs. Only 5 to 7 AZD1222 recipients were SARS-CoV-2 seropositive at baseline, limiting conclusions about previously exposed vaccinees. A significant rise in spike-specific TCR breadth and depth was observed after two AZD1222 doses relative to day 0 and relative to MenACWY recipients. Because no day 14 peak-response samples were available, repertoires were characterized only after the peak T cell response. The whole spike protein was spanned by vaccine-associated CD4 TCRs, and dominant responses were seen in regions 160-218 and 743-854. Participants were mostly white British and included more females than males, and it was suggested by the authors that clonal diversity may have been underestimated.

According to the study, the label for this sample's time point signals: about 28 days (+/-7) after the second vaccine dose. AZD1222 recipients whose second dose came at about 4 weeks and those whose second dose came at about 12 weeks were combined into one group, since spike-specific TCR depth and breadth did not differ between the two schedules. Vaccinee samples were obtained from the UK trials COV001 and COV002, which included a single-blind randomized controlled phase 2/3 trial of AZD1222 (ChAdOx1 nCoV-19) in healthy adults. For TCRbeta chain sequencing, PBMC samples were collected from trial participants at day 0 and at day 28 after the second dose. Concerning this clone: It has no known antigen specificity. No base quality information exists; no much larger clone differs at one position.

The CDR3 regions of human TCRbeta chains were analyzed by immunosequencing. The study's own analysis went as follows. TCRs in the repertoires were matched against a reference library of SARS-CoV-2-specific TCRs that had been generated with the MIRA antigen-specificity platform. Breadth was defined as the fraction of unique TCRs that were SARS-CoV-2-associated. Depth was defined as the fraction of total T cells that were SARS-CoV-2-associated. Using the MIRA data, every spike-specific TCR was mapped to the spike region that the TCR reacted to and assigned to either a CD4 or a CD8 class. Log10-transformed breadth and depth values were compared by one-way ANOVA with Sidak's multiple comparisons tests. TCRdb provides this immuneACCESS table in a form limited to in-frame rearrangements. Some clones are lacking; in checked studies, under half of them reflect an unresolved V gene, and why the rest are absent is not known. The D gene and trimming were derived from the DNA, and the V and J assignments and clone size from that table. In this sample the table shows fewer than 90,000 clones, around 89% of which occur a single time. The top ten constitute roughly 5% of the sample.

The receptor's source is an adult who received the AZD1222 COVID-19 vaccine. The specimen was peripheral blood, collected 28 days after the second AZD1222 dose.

The DNA reads TGTGCCAGCAGTTCAGTTTTTGACAATGAGCAGTTCTTC. This encodes CASSSVFDNEQFF. The chain is made from TRBV28 and TRBJ2-1; the D gene cannot be resolved reliably. Trimming at the junction amounts to 4 bases on V and 5 bases on J, and the germline ends lie 9 bases apart. The germline V gene specifies MDHEN as CDR1 and SYDVKM as CDR2. Measured from the cysteine to the phenylalanine, the CDR3 is 13 residues long. Just CDR3 DNA is preserved here, 39 bases in frame from base 1.